This T cell receptor beta chain was recovered during a study of T cells in tumors after PD-1 blockade. Study information: A subset received ongoing vismodegib 150 mg daily alongside anti-PD-1 therapy. Study outcomes and limitations: Peripheral recruitment is suggested, as some novel exhausted tumor clones were in pre-treatment blood.

Genomic DNA template from tumor biopsies or peripheral blood, roughly 616 ng to 6,500 ng input. CDR1 MGHRA and CDR2 YSYEKL come from the germline V gene. The CDR3 covers 15 residues. Trimming removed 0 bases from V and 2 bases from J, with 10 bases in between. This clone was recorded a few times. Its antigen is unknown. TCRdb's table, derived via immunoSEQ multiplex PCR, lists solely in-frame clones and lacks some. The sample consists of around 60,000 clones, just under 80% of them appearing once. The source material was PBMCs, sampled before anti-PD-1 treatment. This chain joins TRBV4-1 and TRBJ1-2; maybe TRBD1 (5 bases). This TCR was sampled from a human donor with basal cell carcinoma. CDR3 residues: CASSQETGRNYGYTF. The CDR3, as DNA: TGCGCCAGCAGCCAAGAAACAGGCCGAAACTATGGCTACACCTTC.